This T cell receptor (beta chain) was captured in a study of response to subunit inactivated influenza vaccine (dated by TCRdb to the late 2010s). Study-wide context: To follow how T cells responded to a trivalent subunit inactivated influenza vaccine, the researchers relied on deep quantitative profiling of the T cell receptor repertoire. Study-level results and caveats: According to the authors, only a limited number of new T cells may be recruited by each seasonal influenza vaccination.

In regard to this clonotype: The target of this receptor is not known. Base qualities are not at hand, and no much larger clone is one base apart.

Germline trimming: 2 bases from V, 3 bases from J; junction bases outside gene matches: 8. The germline V gene (reference sequence) sets CDR1 to GTSNPN and CDR2 to SVGIG. The CDR3 contains 16 residues, cysteine and phenylalanine counted. This entry keeps only the CDR3 DNA: 48 bases, framed from base 1. Receptor amplification or capture employed RT-PCR. Instrument used: Illumina HiSeq 2500. TCRdb cleaned the public reads at Q25 with fastp, built clones with MiXCR and kept in-frame beta chains. Duplicate CDR3 protein sequences are folded into a single record with the most common DNA and genes. This sample holds fewer than 800,000 distinct CDR3 sequences; about 15% were observed only once. The top ten clonotypes cover around 10% of the sample.

Material: PBMCs from blood, obtained about 11 days after vaccination. The receptor chain draws on TRBV30 and TRBJ1-5, with 9 bases aligning to TRBD1. This sequence originates from a man aged 45-65 years who received an inactivated influenza vaccine. Donor details come from another sample of the same person, matched by shared clones. The CDR3 is CAWSRMGTGLNQPQHF. At the DNA level, the sequence is TGTGCCTGGAGTAGGATGGGGACAGGGCTCAATCAGCCCCAGCATTTT.